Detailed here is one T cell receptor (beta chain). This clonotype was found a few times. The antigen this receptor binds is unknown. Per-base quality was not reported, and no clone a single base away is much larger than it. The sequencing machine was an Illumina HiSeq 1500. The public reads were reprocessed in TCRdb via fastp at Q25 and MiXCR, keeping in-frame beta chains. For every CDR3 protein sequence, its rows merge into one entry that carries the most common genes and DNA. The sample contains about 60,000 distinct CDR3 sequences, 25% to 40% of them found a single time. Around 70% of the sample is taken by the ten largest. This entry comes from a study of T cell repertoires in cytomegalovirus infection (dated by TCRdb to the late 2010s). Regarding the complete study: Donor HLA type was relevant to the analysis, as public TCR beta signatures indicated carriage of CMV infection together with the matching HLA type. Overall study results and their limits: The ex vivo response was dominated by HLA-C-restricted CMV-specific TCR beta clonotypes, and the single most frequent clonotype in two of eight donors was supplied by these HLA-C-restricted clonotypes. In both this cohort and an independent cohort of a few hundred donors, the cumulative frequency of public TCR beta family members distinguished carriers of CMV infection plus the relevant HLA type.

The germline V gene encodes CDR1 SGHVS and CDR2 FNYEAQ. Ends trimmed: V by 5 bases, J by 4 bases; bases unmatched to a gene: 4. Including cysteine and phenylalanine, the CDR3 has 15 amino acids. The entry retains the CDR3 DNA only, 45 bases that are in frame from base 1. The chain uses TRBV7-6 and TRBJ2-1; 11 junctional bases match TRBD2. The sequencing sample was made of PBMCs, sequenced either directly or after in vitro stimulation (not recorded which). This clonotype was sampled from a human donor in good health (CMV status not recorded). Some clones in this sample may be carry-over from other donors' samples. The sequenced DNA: TGTGCCAGCAGCACCGGGACTAGCGGTTACAATGAGCAGTTCTTC. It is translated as CASSTGTSGYNEQFF.